The 7 T cell receptor beta chains listed next were all sequenced from one sample in a study of Graves' ophthalmopathy and Graves' hyperthyroidism (dated by TCRdb to 2016 to 2018). These reads were obtained on an Illumina HiSeq 2000. For repertoire sequencing, TCR beta CDR3 regions were amplified from RNA transcripts. The first round was an RT-PCR using HTBI primers with the Qiagen OneStep RT-PCR kit, and this first round was followed by a second-round multiplex PCR, then size selection and purification. Using fastp at Q25 and MiXCR, TCRdb reprocessed the public reads and kept productive beta chains. Entries that share a CDR3 protein sequence are merged under the most common genes and DNA. For this sample the table gives 500,000 to 700,000 distinct CDR3 sequences, of which roughly 39% were detected only once. The ten largest clones capture 4% to 5% of the sample. Sequenced material: peripheral blood or thyroid tissue (not recorded which). These receptors came from an adult man with Graves' hyperthyroidism.

This CDR3 reads CANSLSESYEQYF. Here the CDR3 DNA reads TGTGCCAACTCACTCAGCGAGTCCTACGAGCAGTACTTC. The gene calls are TRBV24-1 and TRBJ2-7; no definite D call. V was trimmed by 11 bases and J by 1 base, leaving 14 bases between them. Germline V gives CDR1 KGHDR, CDR2 SFDVKD. The CDR3 totals 13 residues.

J is TRBJ2-7 and V is TRBV10-1; no clear D. V lost 0 bases, J lost 3 bases, and 6 bases lay in between. This CDR3 has 13 residues. Germline CDR1 WNHNN, CDR2 SYGVQD (reference sequence). As DNA, the CDR3 is TGCGCCAGCAGTGAGTCGGGCGGCTACGAGCAGTACTTC. Translating it yields CASSESGGYEQYF.

In its sample, this clonotype was seen many times. J is TRBJ2-2 and V is TRBV20-1, with 8 bases aligning to TRBD2. The J segment lost 2 bases and the V segment lost 3 bases, leaving 5 bases of the junction unmatched. Germline V lookup: CDR1 DFQATT, CDR2 SNEGSKA (reference sequence). This CDR3 has 15 residues. The CDR3 protein is CSARPTSVNTGELFF. CDR3 in DNA: TGCAGTGCTAGGCCGACTAGCGTTAACACCGGGGAGCTGTTTTTT.

This chain links TRBV7-9 with TRBJ1-2; no clear D gene. Germline V gives CDR1 SEHNR, CDR2 FQNEAQ (reference sequence). The V gene lost 2 bases and the J gene lost 6 bases, with 10 bases spanning the gap. This CDR3 is built from 13 residues. The DNA of the CDR3 is TGTGCCAGCAGCTTACAGCCGGGCGATGGCTACACCTTC. Protein sequence: CASSLQPGDGYTF.

This clonotype was recorded at least ten times. This chain uses TRBV20-1 with TRBJ1-5, with TRBD1 matching 10 bases. V was pared by 0 bases and J by 6 bases, with 5 bases of the junction left unmatched. The CDR3 covers 15 residues. Germline values: CDR1 DFQATT, CDR2 SNEGSKA (reference sequence). CDR3 protein: CSARDRQGAGQPQHF. CDR3 coding DNA: TGCAGTGCTAGAGATCGACAGGGGGCCGGTCAGCCCCAGCATTTT.

In the case of this clonotype: This may stem from a read error, because a much larger clone lies one nucleotide away. Because the CDR3 is missing its conserved closing phenylalanine or tryptophan, this is likely a read error. The rearrangement joins TRBV2 to TRBJ1-3; a possible D gene is TRBD1 (6 bases). Germline CDR1 reads SNHLY; CDR2 reads FYNNEI. V gave up 6 bases and J gave up 2 bases, with 14 bases separating them. The CDR3 runs 15 residues. The CDR3 DNA reads TGTGCCAGCAGCTACGGGGGGGCCGCTGGAAACACCATATATCTT. Translated: CASSYGGAAGNTIYL.

The chain joins TRBV7-9 to TRBJ1-2, with a tentative D call TRBD1 (6 bases). In germline, CDR1 is SEHNR, CDR2 FQNEAQ (reference sequence). The CDR3 loop spans 16 amino acids. V was pared by 5 bases and J by 2 bases, with 18 bases between. The CDR3, as DNA: TGTGCCAGCAGCCGGGACATGGGCGTTTTAAACTATGGCTACACCTTC. Amino acids: CASSRDMGVLNYGYTF.